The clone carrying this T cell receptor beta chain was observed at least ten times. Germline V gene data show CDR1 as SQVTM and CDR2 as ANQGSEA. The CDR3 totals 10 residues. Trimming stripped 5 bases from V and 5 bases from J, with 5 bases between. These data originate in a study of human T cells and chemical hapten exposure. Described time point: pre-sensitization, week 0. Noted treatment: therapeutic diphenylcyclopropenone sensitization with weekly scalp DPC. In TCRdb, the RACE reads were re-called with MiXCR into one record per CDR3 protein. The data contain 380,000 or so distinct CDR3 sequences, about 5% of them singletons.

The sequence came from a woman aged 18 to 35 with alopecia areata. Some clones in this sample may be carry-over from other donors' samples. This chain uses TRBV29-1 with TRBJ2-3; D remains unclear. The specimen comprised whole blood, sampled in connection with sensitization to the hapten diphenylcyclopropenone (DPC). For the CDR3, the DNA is TGCAGCGTTCGGCAAGATACGCAGTATTTT. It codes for CSVRQDTQYF.